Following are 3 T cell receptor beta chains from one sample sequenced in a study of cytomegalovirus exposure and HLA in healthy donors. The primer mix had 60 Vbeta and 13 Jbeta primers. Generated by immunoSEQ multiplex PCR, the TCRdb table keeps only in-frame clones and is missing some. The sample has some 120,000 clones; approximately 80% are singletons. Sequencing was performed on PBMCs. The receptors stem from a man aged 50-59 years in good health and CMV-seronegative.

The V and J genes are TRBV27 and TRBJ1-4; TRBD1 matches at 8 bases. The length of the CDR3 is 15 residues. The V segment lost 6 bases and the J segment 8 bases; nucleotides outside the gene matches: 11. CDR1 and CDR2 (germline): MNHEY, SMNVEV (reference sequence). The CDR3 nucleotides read TGTGCCAGCAGGCCTCAGGGGGCTGGGGAGGAAAAACTGTTTTTT. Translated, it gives CASRPQGAGEEKLFF.

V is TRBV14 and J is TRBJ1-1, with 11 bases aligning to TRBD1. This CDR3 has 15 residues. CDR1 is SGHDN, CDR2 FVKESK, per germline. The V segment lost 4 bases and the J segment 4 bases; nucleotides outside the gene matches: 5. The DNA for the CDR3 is TGTGCCAGCAGCCCACTAGGGACAGGGGGCACTGAAGCTTTCTTT. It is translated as CASSPLGTGGTEAFF.

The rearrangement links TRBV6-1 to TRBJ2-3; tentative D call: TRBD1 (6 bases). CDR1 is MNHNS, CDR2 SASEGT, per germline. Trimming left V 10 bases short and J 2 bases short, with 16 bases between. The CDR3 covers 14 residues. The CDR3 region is CAIGGTGNTDTQYF. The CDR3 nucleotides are TGTGCCATAGGGGGAACAGGAAACACAGATACGCAGTATTTT.